The clone carrying this T cell receptor beta chain was seen once. The sample belongs to a study of blood T cell repertoires in COVID-19. Study in general: The origin of the acute and convalescent COVID-19 samples was the United States, Italy and Spain.

Profiling relied on immunoSEQ multiplex PCR, and the TCRdb table lists in-frame clones only, not all of them. This table holds approximately 200,000 clones, roughly 87% found once. Per the germline V gene, CDR1 is MDHEN and CDR2 is SYDVKM. V dropped 6 bases and J dropped 5 bases, with 13 bases sitting between them. This CDR3 spans 13 amino acids. Sequencing was done on a sample of peripheral blood. The chain combines TRBV28 with TRBJ1-1, with unresolved D. The origin of this receptor is a man aged 40-55 years with active or convalescent COVID-19. This chain's CDR3 is CASRLSAGTEAFF. The CDR3 DNA reads TGTGCCAGCAGGTTGTCGGCGGGGACTGAAGCTTTCTTT.